A single sample gave rise to the 27 T cell receptor beta chains below, sequenced in a study of cytomegalovirus exposure and HLA in healthy donors. PCR employed 60 Vbeta and 13 Jbeta primers. Here immunoSEQ multiplex PCR was the method, and the copy in TCRdb shows in-frame clones only, minus some. The sample table includes some 52,000 clones. Sample: PBMCs. These receptors were taken from a woman aged 60 to 75 in good health and CMV-seropositive.

This sequence joins TRBV7-2 and TRBJ2-7, with 14 bases that match TRBD2. This CDR3 comprises 15 residues. The V and J ends lost 5 bases and 6 bases, in that order; junction bases with no gene match: 6. Germline CDR1 and CDR2: SGHTA and FQGNSA. CDR3 nucleotide sequence: TGTGCCAGCAGCGTAGGACTAGCGGGGGGTGGCGAGCAGTACTTC. It is translated as CASSVGLAGGGEQYF.

The chain recombines TRBV5-1 with TRBJ2-5, with D perhaps matching TRBD2 (7 bases). Trimming pared 0 bases from V and 4 bases from J, leaving 13 bases between. This CDR3 has 15 amino acids. Per the germline V gene, CDR1 is SGHRS and CDR2 is YFSETQ. The CDR3 nucleotides read TGCGCCAGCAGCTTGGACGGGGGGCGCGGAGAGACCCAGTACTTC. It encodes CASSLDGGRGETQYF.

V and J are TRBV10-3 and TRBJ1-1; TRBD1 agrees at 7 bases. Trimming cost V 5 bases and J 1 base; bases outside gene matches: 7. The CDR3 runs 15 residues. Germline CDR1 is ENHRY and CDR2 is SYGVKD. CDR3 in DNA: TGTGCCATCAGTCCATCGACAGGGACGAACACTGAAGCTTTCTTT. Residues: CAISPSTGTNTEAFF.

The gene calls are TRBV5-1 and TRBJ2-7; D gene ambiguous. This CDR3 is built from 14 residues. V was cut by 4 bases and J by 2 bases, with 13 bases left in between. The V gene's germline CDR1 is SGHRS and CDR2 YFSETQ. The CDR3 bases are TGCGCCAGCAGCCTGGCCGAGGCCCCCTACGAGCAGTACTTC. Translating gives CASSLAEAPYEQYF.

This rearrangement joins TRBV18 to TRBJ2-7; 12 positions match TRBD1. With 0 bases clipped from V and 4 bases from J, the junction kept 1 base outside the gene matches. Germline CDR1 and CDR2: KGHSH and LQKENI. The CDR3 runs to 15 residues. The CDR3 bases are TGTGCCAGCTCACCACCGGGACAGGGGGCTTACGAGCAGTACTTC. Translated: CASSPPGQGAYEQYF.

V and J are TRBV11-3 and TRBJ2-3; the D gene is possibly TRBD2 (6 bases). Germline loops: CDR1 SGHNT, CDR2 YENEEA. The germline V and J ends were trimmed by 1 base and 4 bases, with 6 bases remaining between them. The CDR3 runs 13 residues. DNA for the CDR3: TGTGCCAGCAGCTTAGGACTAGCAGATACGCAGTATTTT. It encodes CASSLGLADTQYF.

The chain uses TRBV13 and TRBJ2-7, with a possible D match to TRBD2 (6 bases). The germline V gene encodes CDR1 PRHDT and CDR2 FYEKMQ (reference sequence). V was cut by 5 bases and J by 9 bases, with 14 bases left in between. This CDR3 has 12 amino acids. The CDR3 loop reads CASSPGTFGQYF. CDR3 DNA: TGTGCCAGCAGCCCCGGGACTTTTGGGCAGTACTTC.

V is TRBV28 and J is TRBJ2-7, with 7 bases lining up with TRBD1. The J segment lost 3 bases and the V segment lost 7 bases, leaving 9 bases of the junction unmatched. The V gene's germline CDR1 is MDHEN and CDR2 SYDVKM. This CDR3 comprises 14 residues. CDR3: CASKSSPGGYEQYF. In nucleotides, the CDR3 is TGTGCCAGCAAATCTTCACCAGGGGGCTACGAGCAGTACTTC.

The CDR3 sequence is CASSPRRQARDGYTF. The CDR3 DNA reads TGTGCCAGCAGCCCACGGAGACAGGCGAGAGATGGCTACACCTTC. This rearrangement joins TRBV27 to TRBJ1-2; possible D gene TRBD1, 6 bases. The germline V gene encodes CDR1 MNHEY and CDR2 SMNVEV (reference sequence). Trimming stripped 6 bases from V and 6 bases from J, with 20 bases between. The CDR3 has 15 residues.

The rearrangement links TRBV5-6 to TRBJ1-2; D call uncertain. The V gene lost 0 bases and the J gene lost 2 bases, with 17 bases spanning the gap. The CDR3 has 17 amino acids. Germline CDR1 SGHDT, CDR2 YYEEEE. This CDR3 reads CASSLAKSERSNYGYTF. The CDR3 bases are TGTGCCAGCAGCTTGGCCAAGTCAGAGAGGTCCAACTATGGCTACACCTTC.

The rearrangement links TRBV14 to TRBJ1-1; D remains unclear. The CDR3 is 15 amino acids. V lost 1 base and J 13 bases, leaving 22 bases between the germline ends. The germline V gene encodes CDR1 SGHDN and CDR2 FVKESK. This CDR3 reads CASSQGGGDRLFGFF. CDR3 DNA sequence: TGTGCCAGCAGCCAAGGCGGTGGAGACCGACTGTTCGGTTTCTTT.

The chain is built from TRBV5-4 and TRBJ2-7; no definite D call. The CDR3 spans 11 residues. The V gene lost 4 bases and the J gene lost 5 bases, with 7 bases spanning the gap. Germline lookup yields CDR1 SGHNT and CDR2 YYREEE (reference sequence). CDR3 coding DNA: TGTGCCAGCAGCACCAGGAACGAGCAGTACTTC. Its translation is CASSTRNEQYF.

In nucleotides, the CDR3 is TGTGCCAGCAGCTTGGCGGGGGGCAGGACTGAAGCTTTCTTT. Amino acid sequence: CASSLAGGRTEAFF. The chain joins TRBV5-6 to TRBJ1-1, with D possibly matching TRBD1 (6 bases). CDR1 and CDR2 from the germline V gene are SGHDT and YYEEEE. Trimming stripped 0 bases from V and 5 bases from J, with 11 bases between. This CDR3 has 14 residues.

The chain joins TRBV19 to TRBJ2-7; 10 bases line up with TRBD1. CDR1 LNHDA and CDR2 SQIVND come from the germline V gene (reference sequence). This CDR3 has 14 amino acids. J gave up 4 bases and V 3 bases, and 3 bases lay outside the gene matches. Written as DNA, the CDR3 is TGTGCCAGTAGTATTTTGGGACAGGGGTACGAGCAGTACTTC. It translates to CASSILGQGYEQYF. Based on the CDR3 plus reference TRBV19 and TRBJ2-7, the full variable domain is DGGITQSPKYLFRKEGQNVTLSCEQNLNHDAMYWYRQDPGQGLRLIYYSQIVNDFQKGDIAEGYSVSREKKESFPLTVTSAQKNPTAFYLCASSILGQGYEQYFGPGTRLTVT.

As for this clone: The junction departs from germline at one end; a sequencing error may be responsible. This sequence joins TRBV18 and TRBJ2-7, with D maybe TRBD1 (6 bases). This CDR3 contains 15 residues. Looked up from germline, CDR1 is KGHSH and CDR2 is LQKENI. The CDR3: CASSPMQGSYDEQSF. In nucleotides, the CDR3 is TGTGCCAGCTCACCAATGCAGGGGTCGTATGACGAGCAGTCCTTC.

This rearrangement joins TRBV5-1 to TRBJ2-5, with D maybe TRBD1 (5 bases). This CDR3 is built from 14 residues. V lost 2 bases, J lost 2 bases, and 10 bases lay in between. Germline assignment: CDR1 SGHRS and CDR2 YFSETQ. CDR3 in amino acids: CASSFRTGQETQYF. The CDR3 DNA is TGCGCCAGCAGCTTCCGAACAGGACAAGAGACCCAGTACTTC.

The chain is built from TRBV4-1 and TRBJ2-6, with D unresolved. The CDR3 is 13 amino acids. The V and J ends lost 7 bases and 0 bases respectively, with 4 bases between them. CDR1 and CDR2 (germline): MGHRA, YSYEKL. CDR3 amino acids: CASKSSGANVLTF. CDR3 DNA sequence: TGCGCCAGCAAGAGCTCTGGGGCCAACGTCCTGACTTTC.

V is TRBV5-1 and J is TRBJ2-7; tentatively, D is TRBD1 (5 bases). Trimming left V 4 bases short and J 0 bases short, with 14 bases between. Germline V lookup: CDR1 SGHRS, CDR2 YFSETQ. CDR3 length: 15 residues. CDR3 bases: TGCGCCAGCAGCCCCGGACACTCGAGCTCCTACGAGCAGTACTTC. This codes for CASSPGHSSSYEQYF.

This rearrangement joins TRBV9 to TRBJ2-1, with 8 bases identical to TRBD1. The V and J ends lost 6 bases and 6 bases, in that order; junction bases with no gene match: 11. Germline V gene data show CDR1 as SGDLS and CDR2 as YYNGEE. This CDR3 is built from 15 residues. CDR3 loop: CASNLRGTGINEQFF. The CDR3 region has the DNA TGTGCCAGCAACCTTCGGGGGACAGGCATCAATGAGCAGTTCTTC.

The DNA for the CDR3 is TGTGCCAGTATCCCATTGACAGGGGAAGGGACTGAAGCTTTCTTT. Protein: CASIPLTGEGTEAFF. The chain combines TRBV19 with TRBJ1-1; 8 bases are a match to TRBD1. This CDR3 comprises 15 residues. Germline CDR1 and CDR2: LNHDA and SQIVND (reference sequence). Trimming took 7 bases from V and 5 from J; bases not matched to a gene: 12. The variable domain in full, completed from reference TRBV19 and TRBJ1-1, reads DGGITQSPKYLFRKEGQNVTLSCEQNLNHDAMYWYRQDPGQGLRLIYYSQIVNDFQKGDIAEGYSVSREKKESFPLTVTSAQKNPTAFYLCASIPLTGEGTEAFFGQGTRLTVV.

The CDR3: CASSVSGTGGHEQYF. For the CDR3, the DNA is TGTGCCAGCAGCGTATCCGGGACAGGGGGCCACGAGCAGTACTTC. The gene calls are TRBV9 and TRBJ2-7, with TRBD1 identical over 12 bases. The V segment lost 1 base and the J segment 5 bases; nucleotides outside the gene matches: 4. This CDR3 comprises 15 residues. CDR1 SGDLS and CDR2 YYNGEE come from the germline V gene.

The chain couples TRBV6-4 to TRBJ1-2; maybe TRBD1 (6 bases). Germline CDR1 reads MRHNA; CDR2 reads SNTAGT. The CDR3 runs to 15 residues. The V gene lost 5 bases and the J gene lost 1 base, with 14 bases spanning the gap. The chain's CDR3 is CASSKTGSINYGYTF. Written as DNA, the CDR3 is TGTGCCAGCAGTAAAACAGGGTCAATTAACTATGGCTACACCTTC.

The rearrangement uses TRBV7-2 and TRBJ1-1; the match to TRBD1 covers 9 bases. The CDR3 sequence is 17 residues long. V lost 5 bases to trimming and J lost 5 bases; unmatched junction nucleotides: 15. In germline, CDR1 is SGHTA, CDR2 FQGNSA. CDR3: CASSRTGTGLLGTEAFF. The CDR3 DNA is TGTGCCAGCAGCCGAACGGGGACAGGGCTGTTGGGGACTGAAGCTTTCTTT.

This chain joins TRBV29-1 and TRBJ2-3; D remains ambiguous. The CDR3 runs to 11 residues. Germline CDR1 is SQVTM and CDR2 is ANQGSEA. The ends were cut back, 6 bases at V and 4 bases at J, with 8 bases in the middle. Written as DNA, the CDR3 is TGCAGCGTACGTCCGGCAGATACGCAGTATTTT. Encoded protein: CSVRPADTQYF.

V and J are TRBV19 and TRBJ2-5; D possibly corresponds to TRBD1 (5 bases). The CDR3 runs to 12 residues. V lost 7 bases to trimming and J lost 4 bases, with 10 bases between them. CDR1 is LNHDA, CDR2 SQIVND, per germline (reference sequence). The CDR3 loop is CASNGQGETQYF. The CDR3 nucleotides read TGTGCCAGTAATGGTCAGGGAGAGACCCAGTACTTC. Drawing the rest from reference TRBV19 and TRBJ2-5, the complete variable domain is DGGITQSPKYLFRKEGQNVTLSCEQNLNHDAMYWYRQDPGQGLRLIYYSQIVNDFQKGDIAEGYSVSREKKESFPLTVTSAQKNPTAFYLCASNGQGETQYFGPGTRLLVL.

The gene calls are TRBV5-1 and TRBJ1-1; weak D call: TRBD1 (5 bases). Per germline, CDR1 SGHRS and CDR2 YFSETQ. CDR3 length: 14 amino acids. V was trimmed by 1 base and J by 4 bases, leaving 11 bases between them. As DNA, the CDR3 is TGCGCCAGCAGCTTGATGGGGCAAGGCACTGAAGCTTTCTTT. As protein: CASSLMGQGTEAFF.

The rearrangement uses TRBV5-6 and TRBJ1-5; 9 positions match TRBD1. The CDR3 loop spans 15 amino acids. CDR1 is SGHDT, CDR2 YYEEEE, per germline. V lost 4 bases and J lost 8; bases outside the gene matches: 10. As DNA, the CDR3 is TGTGCCAGCAGCAAGGACAGGGGACTAGCGGAGCCCCAGCATTTT. The encoded protein is CASSKDRGLAEPQHF.